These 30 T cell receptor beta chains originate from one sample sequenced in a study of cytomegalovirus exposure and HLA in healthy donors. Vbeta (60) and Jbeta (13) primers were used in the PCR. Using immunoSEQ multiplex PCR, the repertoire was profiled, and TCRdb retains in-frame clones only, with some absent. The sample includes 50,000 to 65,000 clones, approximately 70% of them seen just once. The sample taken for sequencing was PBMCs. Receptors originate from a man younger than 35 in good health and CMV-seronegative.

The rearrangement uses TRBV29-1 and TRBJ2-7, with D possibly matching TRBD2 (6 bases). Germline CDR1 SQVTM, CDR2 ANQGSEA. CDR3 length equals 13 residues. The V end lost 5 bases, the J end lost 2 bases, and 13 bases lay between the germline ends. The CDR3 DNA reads TGCAGCGTTTCTGAGTGGGGGGCCTACGAGCAGTACTTC. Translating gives CSVSEWGAYEQYF.

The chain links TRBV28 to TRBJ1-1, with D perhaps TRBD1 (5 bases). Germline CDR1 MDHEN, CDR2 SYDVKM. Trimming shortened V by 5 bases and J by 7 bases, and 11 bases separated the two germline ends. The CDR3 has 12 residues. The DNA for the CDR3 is TGTGCCAGCAGTACCCGACAGAGTGAAGCTTTCTTT. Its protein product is CASSTRQSEAFF. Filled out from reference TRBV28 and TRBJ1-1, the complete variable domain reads DVKVTQSSRYLVKRTGEKVFLECVQDMDHENMFWYRQDPGLGLRLIYFSYDVKMKEKGDIPEGYSVSREKKERFSLILESASTNQTSMYLCASSTRQSEAFFGQGTRLTVV.

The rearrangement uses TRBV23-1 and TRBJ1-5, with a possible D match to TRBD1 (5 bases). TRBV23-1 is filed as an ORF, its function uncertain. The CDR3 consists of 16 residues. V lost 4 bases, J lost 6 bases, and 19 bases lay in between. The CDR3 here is CASSPSRGAGGQPQHF. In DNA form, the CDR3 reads TGCGCCAGCAGTCCCTCGCGGGGTGCTGGGGGTCAGCCCCAGCATTTT.

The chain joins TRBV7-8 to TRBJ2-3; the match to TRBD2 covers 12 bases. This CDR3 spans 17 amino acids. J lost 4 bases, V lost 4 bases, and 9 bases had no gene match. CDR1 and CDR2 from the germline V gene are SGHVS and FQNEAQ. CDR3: CASSSLTSGSGSDTQYF. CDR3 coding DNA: TGTGCCAGCAGCTCCCTGACTAGCGGGAGCGGTTCAGATACGCAGTATTTT.

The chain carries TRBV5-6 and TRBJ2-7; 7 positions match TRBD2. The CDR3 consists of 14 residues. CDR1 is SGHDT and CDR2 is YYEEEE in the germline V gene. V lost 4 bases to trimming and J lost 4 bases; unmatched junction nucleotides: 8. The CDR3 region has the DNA TGTGCCAGCAGCCCCGGGAGGCCCCCGTACGAGCAGTACTTC. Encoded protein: CASSPGRPPYEQYF. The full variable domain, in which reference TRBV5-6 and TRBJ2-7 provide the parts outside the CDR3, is DAGVTQSPTHLIKTRGQQVTLRCSPKSGHDTVSWYQQALGQGPQFIFQYYEEEERQRGNFPDRFSGHQFPNYSSELNVNALLLGDSALYLCASSPGRPPYEQYFGPGTRLTVT.

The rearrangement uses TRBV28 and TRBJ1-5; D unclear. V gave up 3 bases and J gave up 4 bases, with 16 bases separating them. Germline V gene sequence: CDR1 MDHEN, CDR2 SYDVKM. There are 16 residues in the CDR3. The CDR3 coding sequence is TGTGCCAGCAGTTTCGGGCGGGCAGGCTATAATCAGCCCCAGCATTTT. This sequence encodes CASSFGRAGYNQPQHF.

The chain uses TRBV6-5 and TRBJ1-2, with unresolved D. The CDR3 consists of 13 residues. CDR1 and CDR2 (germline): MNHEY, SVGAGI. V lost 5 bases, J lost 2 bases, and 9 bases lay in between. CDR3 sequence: CASSPNSNYGYTF. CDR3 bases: TGTGCCAGCAGTCCCAACTCCAACTATGGCTACACCTTC.

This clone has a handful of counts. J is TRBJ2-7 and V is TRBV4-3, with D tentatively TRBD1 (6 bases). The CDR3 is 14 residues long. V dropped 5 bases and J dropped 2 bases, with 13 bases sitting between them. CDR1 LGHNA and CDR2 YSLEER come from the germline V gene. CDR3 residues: CASSTRQGPYEQYF. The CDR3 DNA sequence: TGCGCCAGCAGCACCCGTCAGGGGCCCTACGAGCAGTACTTC.

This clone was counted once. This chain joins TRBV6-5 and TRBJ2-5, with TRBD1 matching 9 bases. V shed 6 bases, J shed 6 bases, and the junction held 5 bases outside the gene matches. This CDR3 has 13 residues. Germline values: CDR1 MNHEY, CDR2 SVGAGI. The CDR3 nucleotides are TGTGCCAGCAGGGGACAGGGTTTGAAGACCCAGTACTTC. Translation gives CASRGQGLKTQYF.

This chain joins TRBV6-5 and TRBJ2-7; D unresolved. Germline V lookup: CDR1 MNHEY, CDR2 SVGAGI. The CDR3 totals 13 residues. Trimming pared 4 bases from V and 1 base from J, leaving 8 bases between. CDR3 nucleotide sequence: TGTGCCAGCAGTTTCCCCGGGTCCTACGAGCAGTACTTC. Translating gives CASSFPGSYEQYF.

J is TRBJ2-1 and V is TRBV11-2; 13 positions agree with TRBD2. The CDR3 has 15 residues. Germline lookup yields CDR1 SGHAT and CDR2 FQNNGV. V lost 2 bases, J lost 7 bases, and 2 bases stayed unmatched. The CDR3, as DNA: TGTGCCAGCAGCTTATTGGGACTAGCGGGGAATGAGCAGTTCTTC. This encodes CASSLLGLAGNEQFF. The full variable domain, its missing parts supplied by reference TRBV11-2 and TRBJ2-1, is EAGVAQSPRYKIIEKRQSVAFWCNPISGHATLYWYQQILGQGPKLLIQFQNNGVVDDSQLPKDRFSAERLKGVDSTLKIQPAKLEDSAVYLCASSLLGLAGNEQFFGPGTRLTVL.

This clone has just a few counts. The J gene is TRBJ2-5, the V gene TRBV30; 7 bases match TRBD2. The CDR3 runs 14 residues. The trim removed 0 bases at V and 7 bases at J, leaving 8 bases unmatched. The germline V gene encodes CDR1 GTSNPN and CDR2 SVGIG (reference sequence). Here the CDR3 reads CAWSVQAGVGTQYF. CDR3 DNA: TGTGCCTGGAGTGTACAGGCGGGAGTGGGGACCCAGTACTTC.

The CDR3 loop reads CASSLESQGATGYTF. CDR3 coding DNA: TGTGCCAGCAGTTTAGAATCCCAGGGGGCGACCGGCTACACCTTC. The V gene is TRBV28, the J gene TRBJ1-2; 8 nucleotides align to TRBD1. Germline CDR1 MDHEN, CDR2 SYDVKM. V lost 2 bases, J lost 8 bases, and 10 bases stayed unmatched. The length of the CDR3 is 15 residues.

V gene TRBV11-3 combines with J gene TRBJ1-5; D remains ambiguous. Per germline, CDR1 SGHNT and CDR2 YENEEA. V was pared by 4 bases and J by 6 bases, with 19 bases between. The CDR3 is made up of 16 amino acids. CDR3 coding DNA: TGTGCCAGCAGCTCTTACGAATGCGGTATTGCTCAGCCCCAGCATTTT. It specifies CASSSYECGIAQPQHF.

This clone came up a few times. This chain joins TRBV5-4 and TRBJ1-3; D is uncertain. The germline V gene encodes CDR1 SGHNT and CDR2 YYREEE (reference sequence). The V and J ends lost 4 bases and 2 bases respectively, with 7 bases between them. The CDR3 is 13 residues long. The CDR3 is CASSREAGNTIYF. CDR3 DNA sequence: TGTGCCAGCAGCAGGGAGGCTGGAAACACCATATATTTT.

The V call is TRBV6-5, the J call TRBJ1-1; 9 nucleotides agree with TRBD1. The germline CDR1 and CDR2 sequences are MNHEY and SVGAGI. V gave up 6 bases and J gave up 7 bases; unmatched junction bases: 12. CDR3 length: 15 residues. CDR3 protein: CASRRGGQGFLEAFF. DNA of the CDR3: TGTGCCAGCAGAAGGGGCGGACAGGGGTTTCTTGAAGCTTTCTTT.

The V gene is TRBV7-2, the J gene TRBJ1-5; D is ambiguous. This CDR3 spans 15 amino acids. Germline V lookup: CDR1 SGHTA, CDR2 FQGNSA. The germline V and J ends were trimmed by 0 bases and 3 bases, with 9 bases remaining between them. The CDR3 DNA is TGTGCCAGCAGCTTAGCCAGGCAGGCCAATCAGCCCCAGCATTTT. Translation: CASSLARQANQPQHF.

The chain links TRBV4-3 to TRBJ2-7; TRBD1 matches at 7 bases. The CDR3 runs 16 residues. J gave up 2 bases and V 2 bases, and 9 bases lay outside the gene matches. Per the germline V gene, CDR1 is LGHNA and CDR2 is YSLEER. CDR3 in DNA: TGCGCCAGCAGCCAATTCGTAGGGGACAGAACCTACGAGCAGTACTTC. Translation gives CASSQFVGDRTYEQYF.

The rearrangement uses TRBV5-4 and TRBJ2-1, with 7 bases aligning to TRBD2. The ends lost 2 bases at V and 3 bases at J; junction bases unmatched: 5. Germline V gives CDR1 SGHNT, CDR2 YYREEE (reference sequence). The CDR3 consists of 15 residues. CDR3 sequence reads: CASSFRGSLYNEQFF. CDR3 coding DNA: TGTGCCAGCAGCTTCCGCGGGAGTCTCTACAATGAGCAGTTCTTC.

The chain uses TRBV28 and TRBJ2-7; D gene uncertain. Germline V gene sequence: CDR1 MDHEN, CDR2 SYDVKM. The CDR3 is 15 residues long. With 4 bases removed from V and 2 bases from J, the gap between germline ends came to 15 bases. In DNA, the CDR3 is TGTGCCAGCAGTTACCAGGCGAGACAAACCTACGAGCAGTACTTC. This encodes CASSYQARQTYEQYF.

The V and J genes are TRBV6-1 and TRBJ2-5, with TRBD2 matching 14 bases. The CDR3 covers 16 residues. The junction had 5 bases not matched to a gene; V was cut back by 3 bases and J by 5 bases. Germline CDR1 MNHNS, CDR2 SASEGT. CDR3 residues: CASSEGTSGSGETQYF. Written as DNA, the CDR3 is TGTGCCAGCAGTGAGGGGACTAGCGGGAGCGGGGAGACCCAGTACTTC.

CDR3 in amino acids: CASSERLTGCCSPLHF. In DNA, the CDR3 is TGCGCCAGCAGTGAGAGGTTGACAGGGTGTTGCTCACCCCTCCACTTT. The chain joins TRBV10-1 to TRBJ1-6; 7 bases are shared with TRBD1. The ends lost 2 bases at V and 10 bases at J; junction bases unmatched: 11. CDR1 is WNHNN and CDR2 is SYGVQD in the germline V gene (reference sequence). CDR3 length equals 16 residues.

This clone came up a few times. This chain's CDR3 is CSVTTGARNTEAFF. For the CDR3, the DNA is TGCAGCGTTACTACAGGGGCACGGAACACTGAAGCTTTCTTT. The chain combines TRBV29-1 with TRBJ1-1; 7 bases fit TRBD1. CDR1 SQVTM and CDR2 ANQGSEA come from the germline V gene. The CDR3 is made up of 14 amino acids. V lost 5 bases to trimming and J lost 1 base; unmatched junction nucleotides: 7. Full variable domain (rest looked up from reference TRBV29-1 and TRBJ1-1): SAVISQKPSRDICQRGTSLTIQCQVDSQVTMMFWYRQQPGQSLTLIATANQGSEATYESGFVIDKFPISRPNLTFSTLTVSNMSPEDSSIYLCSVTTGARNTEAFFGQGTRLTVV.

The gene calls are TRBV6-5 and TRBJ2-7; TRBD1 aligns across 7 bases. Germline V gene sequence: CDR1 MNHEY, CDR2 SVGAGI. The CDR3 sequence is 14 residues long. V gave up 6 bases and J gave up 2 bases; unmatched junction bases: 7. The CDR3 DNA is TGTGCCAGCAGCGGGGACAGAAGAACCTACGAGCAGTACTTC. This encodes CASSGDRRTYEQYF.

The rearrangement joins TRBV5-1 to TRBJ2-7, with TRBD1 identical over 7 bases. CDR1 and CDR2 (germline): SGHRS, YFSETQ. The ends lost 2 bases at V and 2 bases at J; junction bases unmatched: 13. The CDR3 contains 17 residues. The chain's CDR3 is CASSLTTTWDRAYEQYF. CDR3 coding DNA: TGCGCCAGCAGCTTAACTACGACCTGGGACAGAGCCTACGAGCAGTACTTC.

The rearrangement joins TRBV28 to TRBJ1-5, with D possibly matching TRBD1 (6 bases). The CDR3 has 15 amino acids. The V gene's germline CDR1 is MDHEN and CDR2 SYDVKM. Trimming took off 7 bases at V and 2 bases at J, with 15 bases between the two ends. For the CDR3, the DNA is TGTGCCAGCAAAGAAGGCAGGGGACGCAATCAGCCCCAGCATTTT. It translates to CASKEGRGRNQPQHF.

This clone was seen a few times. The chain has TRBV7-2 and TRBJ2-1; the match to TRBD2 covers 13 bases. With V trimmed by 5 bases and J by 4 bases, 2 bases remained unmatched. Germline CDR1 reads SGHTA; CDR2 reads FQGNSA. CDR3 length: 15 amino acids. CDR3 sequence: CASSKLAGGYNEQFF. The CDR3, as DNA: TGTGCCAGCAGCAAACTAGCGGGGGGGTACAATGAGCAGTTCTTC.

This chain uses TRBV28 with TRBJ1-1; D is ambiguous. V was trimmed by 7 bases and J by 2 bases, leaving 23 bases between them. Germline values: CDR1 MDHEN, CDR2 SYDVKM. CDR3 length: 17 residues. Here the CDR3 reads CASIGVLVTKLNTEAFF. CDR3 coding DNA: TGTGCCAGCATAGGCGTGTTGGTCACCAAACTAAACACTGAAGCTTTCTTT.

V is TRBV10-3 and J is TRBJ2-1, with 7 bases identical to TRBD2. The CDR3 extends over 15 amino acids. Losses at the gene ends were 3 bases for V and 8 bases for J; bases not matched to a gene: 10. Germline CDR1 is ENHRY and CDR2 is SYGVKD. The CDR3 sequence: CAISEGSGARDEQFF. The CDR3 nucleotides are TGTGCCATCAGTGAAGGGAGCGGGGCTCGGGATGAGCAGTTCTTC.

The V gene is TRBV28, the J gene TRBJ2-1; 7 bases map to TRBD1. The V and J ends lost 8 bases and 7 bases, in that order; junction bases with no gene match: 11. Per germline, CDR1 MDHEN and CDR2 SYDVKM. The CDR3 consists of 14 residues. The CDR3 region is CASGRDRAGNEQFF. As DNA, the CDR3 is TGTGCCAGCGGGCGCGACAGGGCTGGAAATGAGCAGTTCTTC.